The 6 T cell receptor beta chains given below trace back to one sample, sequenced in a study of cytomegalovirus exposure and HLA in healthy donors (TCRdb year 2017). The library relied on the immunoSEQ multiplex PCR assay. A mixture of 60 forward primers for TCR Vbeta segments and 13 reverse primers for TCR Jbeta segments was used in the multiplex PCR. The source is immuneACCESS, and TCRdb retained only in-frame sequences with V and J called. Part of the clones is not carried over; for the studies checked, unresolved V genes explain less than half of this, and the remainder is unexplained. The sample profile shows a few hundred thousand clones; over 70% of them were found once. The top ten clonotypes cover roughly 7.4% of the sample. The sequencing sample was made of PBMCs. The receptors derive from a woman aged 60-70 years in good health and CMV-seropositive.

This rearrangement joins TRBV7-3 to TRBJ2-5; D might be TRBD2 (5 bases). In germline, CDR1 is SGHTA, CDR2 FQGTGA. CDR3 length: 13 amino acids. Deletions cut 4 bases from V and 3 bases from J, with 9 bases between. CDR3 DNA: TGTGCCAGCAGCTCCCAACTAGAAGAGACCCAGTACTTC. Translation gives CASSSQLEETQYF.

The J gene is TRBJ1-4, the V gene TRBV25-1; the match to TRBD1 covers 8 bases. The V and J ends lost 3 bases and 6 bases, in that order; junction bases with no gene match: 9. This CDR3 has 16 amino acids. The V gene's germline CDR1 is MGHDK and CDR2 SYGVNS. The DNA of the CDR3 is TGTGCCAGCAGTGAGTCAACAGGGGGAATAGATGAAAAACTGTTTTTT. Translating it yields CASSESTGGIDEKLFF.

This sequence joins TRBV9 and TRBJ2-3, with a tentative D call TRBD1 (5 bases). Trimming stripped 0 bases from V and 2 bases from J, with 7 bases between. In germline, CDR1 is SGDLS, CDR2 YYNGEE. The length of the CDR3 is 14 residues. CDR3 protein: CASSVEGNTDTQYF. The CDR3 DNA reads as TGTGCCAGCAGCGTAGAGGGGAACACAGATACGCAGTATTTT.

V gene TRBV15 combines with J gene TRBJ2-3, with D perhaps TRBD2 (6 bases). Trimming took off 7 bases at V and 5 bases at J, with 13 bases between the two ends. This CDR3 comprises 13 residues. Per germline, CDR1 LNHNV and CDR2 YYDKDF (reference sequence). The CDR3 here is CATKMGGGDTQYF. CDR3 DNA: TGTGCCACCAAGATGGGGGGAGGAGATACGCAGTATTTT.

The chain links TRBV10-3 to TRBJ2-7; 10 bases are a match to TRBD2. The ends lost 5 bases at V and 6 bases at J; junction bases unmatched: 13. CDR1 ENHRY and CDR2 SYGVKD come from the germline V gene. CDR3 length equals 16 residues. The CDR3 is CAISNPSGSPPVEQYF. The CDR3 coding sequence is TGTGCCATCAGTAACCCTAGCGGGAGCCCCCCGGTCGAGCAGTACTTC.

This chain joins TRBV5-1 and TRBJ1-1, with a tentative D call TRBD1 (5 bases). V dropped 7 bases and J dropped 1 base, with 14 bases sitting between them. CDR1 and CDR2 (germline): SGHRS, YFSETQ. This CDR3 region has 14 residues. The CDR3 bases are TGCGCCAGCCACTCGGGGGGTCGGAACACTGAAGCTTTCTTT. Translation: CASHSGGRNTEAFF.